A selection of T cell receptor beta chains follows, all from one sample in a study of regulatory T cells in long-lasting Graves disease. MiXCR, applied by TCRdb to the multiplex PCR reads, yields one record per CDR3 protein. The sample records a few hundred thousand distinct CDR3 sequences, 20% to 25% being singletons. Sample: peripheral blood mononuclear cells (PBMCs), taken at new diagnosis, from a patient treated with antithyroid drugs. Receptors originate from a female donor with Graves disease. Both conserved end residues are part of each CDR3. D genes are given only for firm matches. Clone sizes are given selectively: once, few, many, or a class where the clone is expanded.

NA	TRBJ2-7	TRBV29-1	many	TGCAGCGTTGTCAGCTCCTACGAGCAGTACTTC	CSVVSSYEQYF
TRBD2	TRBJ2-1	TRBV6-2/TRBV6-3	few	TGTGCCAGCAGTTACCGGACAGCGGGGGTGGATGAGCAGTTCTTC	CASSYRTAGVDEQFF
NA	TRBJ1-6	TRBV4-3	NA	TGCGCCAGCAGGGAGGATAGCTCCTATAATTCACCCCTCCACTTT	CASREDSSYNSPLHF
TRBD1	TRBJ2-7	TRBV3-1	many	TGTGCCAGCAGCCAAGCCGACAGGGATGGCGAGCAGTACTTC	CASSQADRDGEQYF
NA	TRBJ1-4	TRBV5-5	few	TGTGCCAGCAGCGTCGCTCTCGGCACCGATGAAAAACTGTTTTTT	CASSVALGTDEKLFF
NA	TRBJ2-7	TRBV28	many	TGTGCCAGCAGTTTCCCTGAAGGACTTTTCTACGAGCAGTACTTC	CASSFPEGLFYEQYF
TRBD1	TRBJ2-7	TRBV11-3	NA	TGTGCCAGCAGCTTAGTCGGGACAGGGAACATCTACGAGCAGTACTTC	CASSLVGTGNIYEQYF
NA	TRBJ1-4	TRBV2	many	TGTGCCAGCAGTGTACAGGGAACAAATGAAAAACTGTTTTTT	CASSVQGTNEKLFF
TRBD1	TRBJ2-1	TRBV29-1	many	TGCAGCGTTGAGGGGACAGTATACAATGAGCAGTTCTTC	CSVEGTVYNEQFF
TRBD2	TRBJ2-2	TRBV6-2/TRBV6-3	many	TGTGCCAGCTGGACCCCGGGACTAGCGGGGGGGCCCAACACCGGGGAGCTGTTTTTT	CASWTPGLAGGPNTGELFF
NA	TRBJ2-3	TRBV7-8	many	TGTGCCAGCAGCTTAGAGAGGTTCGCGGTCGGCACAGATACGCAGTATTTT	CASSLERFAVGTDTQYF
TRBD2	TRBJ2-1	TRBV2	NA	TGTGCCAGCAGTGCCCCACTAGCGGGAAACAATGAGCAGTTCTTC	CASSAPLAGNNEQFF
TRBD2	TRBJ2-1	TRBV7-2	many	TGTGCCAGCAGCTTGGGCGGGAGTAATACGAATGAGCAGTTCTTC	CASSLGGSNTNEQFF
NA	TRBJ1-2	TRBV7-9	NA	TGTGCCAGCAGCTTAGTAACGCAGGGGAACTATGGCTACACCTTC	CASSLVTQGNYGYTF
NA	TRBJ2-2	TRBV28	many	TGTGCCAGCAGTTTAAGGGGCGCAGTATCGAACACCGGGGAGCTGTTTTTT	CASSLRGAVSNTGELFF
NA	TRBJ1-2	TRBV7-2	many	TGTGCCAGCAGATGGGAAGCTAACTATGGCTACACCTTC	CASRWEANYGYTF
NA	TRBJ1-2	TRBV19	many	TGTGCCAGTAGTACAGATCGTGGCTACACCTTC	CASSTDRGYTF
NA	TRBJ1-1	TRBV27	few	TGTGCCAGCAGTCCCTCCGGAGGGTCGGCCACTGAAGCTTTCTTT	CASSPSGGSATEAFF
TRBD1	TRBJ1-2	TRBV4-3	many	TGCGCCAGCAGCCAAGAGCGGACAGGGGGTTACTATGGCTACACCTTC	CASSQERTGGYYGYTF
NA	TRBJ2-7	TRBV5-6	many	TGTGCCAGCAGCCCTTTAGGAGTGGCCCGGAACGAGCAGTACTTC	CASSPLGVARNEQYF
NA	TRBJ2-2	TRBV13	many	TGTGCCAGTACTGGACAGCTACCGAACACCGGGGAGCTGTTTTTT	CASTGQLPNTGELFF
NA	TRBJ2-1	TRBV15	many	TGTGCCACCAGCAGAGACAGATACCCTAACAATGAGCAGTTCTTC	CATSRDRYPNNEQFF
TRBD1	TRBJ1-5	TRBV20-1	many	TGCAGTGCTATCTTAGGACAGGGGAATCAGCCCCAGCATTTT	CSAILGQGNQPQHF
TRBD1	TRBJ1-6	TRBV20-1	many	TGCAGTGCTACCGACCCGGGACAGGGGATTAATTCACCCCTCCACTTT	CSATDPGQGINSPLHF
NA	TRBJ2-7	TRBV12-3/TRBV12-4	many	TGTGCCAGCAGTTTAATTGGCGAGCAGTACTTC	CASSLIGEQYF
TRBD1	TRBJ2-7	TRBV12-3/TRBV12-4	many	TGTGCCAGCAGTCGGGACAGGGAAGACGAGCAGTACTTC	CASSRDREDEQYF
NA	TRBJ2-7	TRBV7-9	many	TGTGCCAGCAGCATAACCCCGGGATTTTACGAGCAGTACTTC	CASSITPGFYEQYF
TRBD1	TRBJ2-4	TRBV9	NA	TGTGCCAGCAGCGTAGATGGACAGGGAGCCAAAAACATTCAGTACTTC	CASSVDGQGAKNIQYF
NA	TRBJ1-2	TRBV9	many	TGTGCCAGCAGCGTAGGCGGGGAATACTATGGCTACACCTTC	CASSVGGEYYGYTF
NA	TRBJ1-5	TRBV6-1	many	TGTGCCAGCAGGGGGGGACGGACCTCCGGGGGCCAGCATTTT	CASRGGRTSGGQHF
TRBD1	TRBJ2-5	TRBV2	few	TGTGCCAGCAAAACAGGGGGCGGGGAGACCCAGTACTTC	CASKTGGGETQYF
NA	TRBJ1-1	TRBV19	NA	TGTGCCAGTATCCTCAGGGGCGCCACTGAAGCTTTCTTT	CASILRGATEAFF
NA	TRBJ1-6	TRBV12-3/TRBV12-4	many	TGTGCCAGCAGTTTGGGGGCGCGGAGCTCCTATAATTCACCCCTCCACTTT	CASSLGARSSYNSPLHF
TRBD1	TRBJ2-2	TRBV10-1	NA	TGCGCCAGCAAGCAGGGACAGGGCCTAAACACCGGGGAGCTGTTTTTT	CASKQGQGLNTGELFF
TRBD1	TRBJ2-7	TRBV20-1	many	TGCAGTGCTAGAGTACAGGGGGCTAACTACGAGCAGTACTTC	CSARVQGANYEQYF
NA	TRBJ1-2	TRBV20-1	many	TGCAGTGTTCCGGCCATGACGGCGGAAACCTATGGCTACACCTTC	CSVPAMTAETYGYTF
TRBD2	TRBJ2-2	TRBV29-1	many	TGCAGCGCAACTGCGGGAGTCACCGGGGAGCTGTTTTTT	CSATAGVTGELFF
TRBD1	TRBJ2-7	TRBV7-6	many	TGTGCCAGCAGCTTATCGGGACAGGGTGGTTACGAGCAGTACTTC	CASSLSGQGGYEQYF
NA	TRBJ2-5	TRBV7-2	many	TGTGCCAGCAGCTCGACTAGCCAAGAGACCCAGTACTTC	CASSSTSQETQYF
NA	TRBJ2-7	TRBV6-1	many	TGTGCCAGCCAGGCCGTCGCCGGGAGCTACGAGCAGTACTTC	CASQAVAGSYEQYF
NA	TRBJ2-5	TRBV2	many	TGTGCCAGCAGTGGGGACTGGAAGTCCCAAGAGACCCAGTACTTC	CASSGDWKSQETQYF
TRBD2	TRBJ2-1	TRBV20-1	NA	TGCAGTGCTAGTGGGACTAGGTCCTACAATGAGCAGTTCTTC	CSASGTRSYNEQFF